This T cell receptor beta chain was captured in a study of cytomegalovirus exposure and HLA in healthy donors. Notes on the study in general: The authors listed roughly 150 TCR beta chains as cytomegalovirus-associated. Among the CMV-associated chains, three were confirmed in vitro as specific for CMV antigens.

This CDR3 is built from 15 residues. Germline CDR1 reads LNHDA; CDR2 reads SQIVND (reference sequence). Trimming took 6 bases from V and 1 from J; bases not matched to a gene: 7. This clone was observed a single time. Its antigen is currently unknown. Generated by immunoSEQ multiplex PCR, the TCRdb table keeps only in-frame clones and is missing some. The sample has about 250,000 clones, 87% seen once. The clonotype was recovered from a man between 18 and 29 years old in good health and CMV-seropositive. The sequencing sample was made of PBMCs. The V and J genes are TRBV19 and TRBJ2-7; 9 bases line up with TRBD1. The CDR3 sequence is CASSTGTGSSYEQYF. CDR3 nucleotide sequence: TGTGCCAGTAGCACCGGGACAGGGTCGTCCTACGAGCAGTACTTC.